The 8 T cell receptor beta chains given below trace back to one sample, sequenced in a study of cytomegalovirus exposure and HLA in healthy donors. It was with 60 Vbeta and 13 Jbeta primers that the PCR ran. Produced via immunoSEQ multiplex PCR; TCRdb's table is partial and in-frame only. The sample has approximately 190,000 clones, 81% seen once. The sequenced sample was PBMCs. The receptors were gathered from a man aged 35 to 55 in good health and CMV-seropositive.

This clone was seen once. V usage is TRBV11-3 and J usage is TRBJ1-2; a possible D gene is TRBD1 (6 bases). Germline V gene lookup returns CDR1 SGHNT and CDR2 YENEEA. Trimming left V 1 base short and J 3 bases short, with 18 bases between. The CDR3 extends over 17 amino acids. CDR3 residues: CASSLAETGWIDYGYTF. CDR3 in DNA: TGTGCCAGCAGCTTAGCCGAGACAGGTTGGATCGACTATGGCTACACCTTC.

The chain uses TRBV21-1 and TRBJ2-6; TRBD1 was called by the table and not checked on the DNA. TRBV21-1 is marked as a pseudogene. This CDR3 has 17 residues. The CDR3 is CASSKFVSSPGANVLTF. The CDR3 nucleotides are TGTGCCAGCAGCAAATTCGTCTCCAGTCCCGGGGCCAACGTCCTGACTTTC.

The genes are TRBV27 and TRBJ2-7, with D maybe TRBD1 (6 bases). With 3 bases removed from V and 0 bases from J, the gap between germline ends came to 15 bases. The CDR3 has 16 amino acids. Germline CDR1 MNHEY, CDR2 SMNVEV (reference sequence). DNA of the CDR3: TGTGCCAGCAGTTTGTCGGCAGGGGCCGGCTCCTACGAGCAGTACTTC. It specifies CASSLSAGAGSYEQYF.

In its sample, this clone was seen a few times. The gene calls are TRBV27 and TRBJ1-1; D is undetermined. Trimming took 6 bases from V and 1 from J, leaving 12 bases between them. Germline V gene data show CDR1 as MNHEY and CDR2 as SMNVEV (reference sequence). CDR3 length: 14 residues. The CDR3 DNA follows: TGTGCCAGCAGCCCGAGGGCAGGGAACACTGAAGCTTTCTTT. Amino acids: CASSPRAGNTEAFF.

The J gene is TRBJ2-3, the V gene TRBV2; 12 bases match TRBD2. The CDR3 is 15 residues long. CDR1 and CDR2 (germline): SNHLY, FYNNEI. Trimming took 5 bases from V and 4 from J; bases not matched to a gene: 4. The CDR3 DNA follows: TGTGCCAGCAGTTTTCTAGCGGGAGGGGCAGATACGCAGTATTTT. Encoded protein: CASSFLAGGADTQYF.

The J gene is TRBJ2-2, the V gene TRBV11-1, with 10 bases matching TRBD1. The V gene end was trimmed by 2 bases and the J gene end by 7 bases; junction bases not matched to a gene: 4. The CDR3 contains 15 residues. Germline loops: CDR1 SGHAT, CDR2 FQDESV (reference sequence). Here the CDR3 DNA reads TGTGCCAGCAGCTTAAGACAGGGGGCACACGGGGAGCTGTTTTTT. This codes for CASSLRQGAHGELFF.

The V and J genes are TRBV18 and TRBJ2-5; 7 bases match TRBD2. J was trimmed by 4 bases and V by 3 bases; bases with no gene match: 11. The CDR3 contains 16 residues. Germline CDR1 KGHSH, CDR2 LQKENI. The CDR3: CASSPPPGGSRETQYF. CDR3 DNA: TGTGCCAGCTCACCCCCCCCGGGAGGCAGTAGAGAGACCCAGTACTTC.

This clone was recorded once. Here the CDR3 DNA reads TGTGCCAGCAGTCTCGGACAGATGAACACTGAAGCTTTCTTT. Its protein product is CASSLGQMNTEAFF. The chain uses TRBV7-9 and TRBJ1-1; D might be TRBD1 (6 bases). The length of the CDR3 is 14 residues. Germline CDR1 and CDR2: SEHNR and FQNEAQ (reference sequence). Trimming removed 6 bases at V and 0 bases at J, with 11 bases between. Full variable domain (outside the CDR3, taken from reference TRBV7-9 and TRBJ1-1): DTGVSQNPRHKITKRGQNVTFRCDPISEHNRLYWYRQTLGQGPEFLTYFQNEAQLEKSRLLSDRFSAERPKGSFSTLEIQRTEQGDSAMYLCASSLGQMNTEAFFGQGTRLTVV.